The rows below give T cell receptor beta chains drawn from one sample of a study of PD-1 blockade in classical Hodgkin lymphoma. Data came from immunoSEQ multiplex PCR; TCRdb stores just in-frame clones and leaves some out. This sample has about 89,000 clones, with 90% found just once. The material sequenced was peripheral blood mononuclear cells (PBMCs), taken before the fourth cycle of nivolumab. These receptors were collected from a human donor with classical Hodgkin lymphoma. Each CDR3 is given with its conserved first and last residue. A D gene is named only where the DNA matches it firmly. Not all rows give a size; the values are once, few, many and, for expanded clones, a class.

-	TRBV6-5	once	TRBJ2-7	CASHPTRDFSYEQYF	TGTGCCAGCCACCCGACACGGGATTTTTCCTACGAGCAGTACTTC
-	TRBV27	-	TRBJ2-1	CASSWGGRVGSEQFF	TGTGCCAGCAGTTGGGGCGGCAGGGTGGGAAGTGAGCAGTTCTTC
TRBD2	TRBV11-2	-	TRBJ2-1	CASSYGGSDEQFF	TGTGCCAGCAGCTACGGGGGGAGCGATGAGCAGTTCTTC
-	TRBV9	-	TRBJ2-3	CASSVAPGPYTDTQYF	TGTGCCAGCAGCGTAGCTCCAGGGCCCTACACAGATACGCAGTATTTT
TRBD1	TRBV19	-	TRBJ2-7	CASSLGTVWAYEQYF	TGTGCCAGTAGTCTAGGGACAGTTTGGGCCTACGAGCAGTACTTC
-	TRBV2	-	TRBJ2-5	CASIEGQETQYF	TGTGCCAGCATAGAAGGCCAAGAGACCCAGTACTTC
TRBD2	TRBV4-3	few	TRBJ2-3	CASSQDSSGGMGTDTQYF	TGCGCCAGCAGCCAAGATTCGTCCGGGGGGATGGGCACAGATACGCAGTATTTT
TRBD1	TRBV7-8	-	TRBJ1-1	CASRIPGQGTEAFF	TGTGCCAGCAGGATCCCGGGACAGGGGACTGAAGCTTTCTTT
TRBD1	TRBV6-4	-	TRBJ1-1	CASSEKGASTEAFF	TGTGCCAGCAGTGAAAAGGGGGCGAGCACTGAAGCTTTCTTT
-	TRBV6-6	-	TRBJ2-7	CASSYSSGSEQYF	TGTGCCAGCAGTTACTCGTCAGGGAGCGAGCAGTACTTC
TRBD2	TRBV5-8	-	TRBJ2-5	CASRKGGRHQETQYF	TGTGCCAGCAGGAAGGGCGGGAGGCACCAAGAGACCCAGTACTTC
TRBD1	TRBV28	-	TRBJ1-2	CASSHPFSAGGDYGYTF	TGTGCCAGCAGCCATCCCTTTTCGGCAGGGGGGGACTATGGCTACACCTTC
-	TRBV2	-	TRBJ2-3	CASMSTDTQYF	TGTGCCAGCATGAGCACAGATACGCAGTATTTT
TRBD1	TRBV19	-	TRBJ1-2	CASSTQGQGIYGYTF	TGTGCCAGTAGTACCCAGGGACAGGGGATATATGGCTACACCTTC
-	TRBV28	-	TRBJ2-3	CASSPQGRGYRDTQYF	TGTGCCAGCAGCCCTCAGGGCAGGGGCTATAGAGATACGCAGTATTTT
TRBD1	TRBV2	-	TRBJ1-2	CASTGTVYGYTF	TGTGCCAGCACCGGGACAGTTTATGGCTACACCTTC
-	TRBV5-6	-	TRBJ2-7	CASSSQGGYEQYF	TGTGCCAGCAGCTCGCAGGGAGGCTACGAGCAGTACTTC
TRBD2	TRBV5-1	-	TRBJ2-1	CASSWQSREGGNEQFF	TGCGCCAGCAGCTGGCAATCTCGGGAGGGCGGCAATGAGCAGTTCTTC
-	TRBV28	once	TRBJ2-3	CASRLYSQTTQYF	TGTGCCAGCAGACTCTATAGTCAGACTACGCAGTATTTT